These 14 T cell receptor beta chains share one sample of origin, sequenced in a study of beta chain features in type 1 diabetes. General study points: Researchers report that Type 1 diabetes patients had moderately but significantly shorter TCRB CDR3s across all four CD4+ subsets.

Every isolated RNA sample was fully reverse transcribed, so sequencing captured expressed TCRB transcripts. Generated by immunoSEQ multiplex PCR, the TCRdb table keeps only in-frame clones and is missing some. This sample has 240,000 or so clones, with just over 20% found just once. These receptors lack a known antigen. Sequenced: naive CD4+ T cells from blood. The receptor set was obtained from a woman aged 40-49 years with type 1 diabetes.

This clone was seen a handful of times. The V gene is TRBV29-1, the J gene TRBJ1-5, with TRBD1 identical over 8 bases. The CDR3 is 13 residues long. Germline CDR1 and CDR2: SQVTM and ANQGSEA. The CDR3 protein is CSAGQGKDQPQHF. For the CDR3, the DNA is TGCAGTGCCGGACAGGGAAAGGATCAGCCCCAGCATTTT. The variable domain in full, completed from reference TRBV29-1 and TRBJ1-5, reads SAVISQKPSRDICQRGTSLTIQCQVDSQVTMMFWYRQQPGQSLTLIATANQGSEATYESGFVIDKFPISRPNLTFSTLTVSNMSPEDSSIYLCSAGQGKDQPQHFGDGTRLSIL.

This clone has more than one count but fewer than ten. The gene calls are TRBV5-4 and TRBJ2-5; the D gene is possibly TRBD1 (6 bases). Trimming took 6 bases from V and 5 from J, leaving 14 bases between them. Germline V gives CDR1 SGHNT, CDR2 YYREEE (reference sequence). The CDR3 contains 13 residues. The DNA for the CDR3 is TGTGCCAGCAACGTCCAGGGGCTGGAGACCCAGTACTTC. The encoded protein is CASNVQGLETQYF.

This clone was picked up a small number of times. The rearrangement joins TRBV29-1 to TRBJ1-1; D unresolved. V was pared by 0 bases and J by 1 base, with 12 bases between. CDR1 is SQVTM and CDR2 is ANQGSEA in the germline V gene. CDR3 length: 15 amino acids. The DNA for the CDR3 is TGCAGCGTTGAAGACAGGTTCAAAGCGAACACTGAAGCTTTCTTT. This translates into CSVEDRFKANTEAFF. The whole variable domain, filled in from reference TRBV29-1 and TRBJ1-1, reads SAVISQKPSRDICQRGTSLTIQCQVDSQVTMMFWYRQQPGQSLTLIATANQGSEATYESGFVIDKFPISRPNLTFSTLTVSNMSPEDSSIYLCSVEDRFKANTEAFFGQGTRLTVV.

This chain uses TRBV19 with TRBJ2-7, with TRBD2 identical over 7 bases. J gave up 5 bases and V 4 bases, and 5 bases lay outside the gene matches. The CDR3 loop spans 13 amino acids. The germline V gene encodes CDR1 LNHDA and CDR2 SQIVND (reference sequence). The CDR3 region is CASSRGGINEQYF. CDR3 in DNA: TGTGCCAGTAGTAGGGGAGGGATCAACGAGCAGTACTTC.

The DNA for the CDR3 is TGTGCCTGGGCAGGGGGCTCCTCTAATGGCTACACCTTC. Amino acid sequence: CAWAGGSSNGYTF. This chain links TRBV30 with TRBJ1-2, with 8 bases identical to TRBD1. J lost 6 bases, V lost 5 bases, and 8 bases had no gene match. The CDR3 totals 13 residues. Per the germline V gene, CDR1 is GTSNPN and CDR2 is SVGIG (reference sequence).

This chain connects TRBV29-1 to TRBJ1-1; possible D gene TRBD1, 6 bases. Germline assignment: CDR1 SQVTM and CDR2 ANQGSEA. The ends were cut back, 2 bases at V and 4 bases at J, with 11 bases in the middle. This CDR3 comprises 13 residues. The CDR3 is CSVEKGGGTEAFF. The DNA of the CDR3 is TGCAGCGTTGAAAAGGGAGGGGGCACTGAAGCTTTCTTT.

The chain recombines TRBV20-1 with TRBJ2-7; D is possibly TRBD2 (6 bases). Trimming shortened V by 5 bases and J by 9 bases, and 14 bases separated the two germline ends. CDR1 DFQATT and CDR2 SNEGSKA come from the germline V gene (reference sequence). The CDR3 totals 11 residues. The CDR3 sequence: CSAFSQAGQYF. In DNA form, the CDR3 reads TGCAGTGCTTTTAGCCAAGCGGGGCAGTACTTC.

J is TRBJ1-1 and V is TRBV18; D is possibly TRBD1 (6 bases). The CDR3 sequence is 13 residues long. Germline CDR1 is KGHSH and CDR2 is LQKENI. Trimming took off 9 bases at V and 2 bases at J, with 13 bases between the two ends. This CDR3 reads CASLQGINTEAFF. The CDR3 DNA is TGTGCCAGTCTACAGGGAATTAACACTGAAGCTTTCTTT.

This clone has just a few counts. CDR3 sequence: CASSRRGGGNQPQHF. In DNA, the CDR3 is TGTGCCAGCAGCCGAAGAGGGGGCGGCAATCAGCCCCAGCATTTT. This chain joins TRBV4-2 and TRBJ1-5, with 7 bases fitting TRBD1. This CDR3 comprises 15 residues. Germline V lookup: CDR1 LGHNA, CDR2 YNFKEQ. J lost 2 bases, V lost 4 bases, and 5 bases had no gene match.

This clone was recorded a few times. The genes are TRBV9 and TRBJ2-1; TRBD2 might be the D (6 bases). The CDR3 runs 13 residues. The V gene lost 3 bases and the J gene lost 9 bases, with 13 bases spanning the gap. Germline values: CDR1 SGDLS, CDR2 YYNGEE. In DNA, the CDR3 is TGTGCCAGCAGCGCCCCGACTAGTAGTGAGCAGTTCTTC. Translation gives CASSAPTSSEQFF.

The V and J genes are TRBV29-1 and TRBJ2-7; 8 positions match TRBD1. This CDR3 has 14 amino acids. V gave up 5 bases and J gave up 5 bases; unmatched junction bases: 11. Germline loops: CDR1 SQVTM, CDR2 ANQGSEA. This CDR3 reads CSVWIGTGPDEQYF. The DNA of the CDR3 is TGCAGCGTTTGGATCGGGACAGGTCCCGACGAGCAGTACTTC.

A few counts support this clone. This chain uses TRBV19 with TRBJ2-5; D gene ambiguous. CDR3 size: 13 residues. Trimming removed 3 bases from V and 0 bases from J, with 5 bases in between. Germline assignment: CDR1 LNHDA and CDR2 SQIVND (reference sequence). The CDR3 here is CASSIQDQETQYF. CDR3 DNA: TGTGCCAGTAGTATCCAGGACCAAGAGACCCAGTACTTC.

The chain recombines TRBV4-1 with TRBJ2-3, with D perhaps TRBD2 (6 bases). Germline V CDR1 and CDR2: MGHRA, YSYEKL. Trimming stripped 4 bases from V and 3 bases from J, with 17 bases between. The CDR3 is made up of 16 amino acids. The CDR3 loop is CASSRQTGDGTDTQYF. CDR3 sequence (DNA): TGCGCCAGCAGCCGCCAGACGGGGGATGGGACAGATACGCAGTATTTT.

This clone has just a few counts. The J gene is TRBJ2-1, the V gene TRBV4-1; 9 bases match TRBD1. The V segment lost 4 bases and the J segment 4 bases; nucleotides outside the gene matches: 5. Germline V gene sequence: CDR1 MGHRA, CDR2 YSYEKL. The CDR3 runs to 15 residues. The CDR3 here is CASSRPGQGYNEQFF. Written as DNA, the CDR3 is TGCGCCAGCAGCCGCCCGGGACAGGGTTACAATGAGCAGTTCTTC.